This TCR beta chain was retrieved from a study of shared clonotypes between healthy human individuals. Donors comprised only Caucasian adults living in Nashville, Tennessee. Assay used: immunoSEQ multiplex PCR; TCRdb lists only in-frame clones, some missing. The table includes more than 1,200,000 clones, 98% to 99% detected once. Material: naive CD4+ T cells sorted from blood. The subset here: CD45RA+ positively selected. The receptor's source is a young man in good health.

As DNA, the CDR3 is TGCGCCAGCAGCCCAACCCCCGTGGGGACAGGGGGCTCTGGGGCCAACGTCCTGACTTTC. It is translated as CASSPTPVGTGGSGANVLTF. The chain joins TRBV5-1 to TRBJ2-6; 11 bases agree with TRBD1. The CDR3 is made up of 20 amino acids. V dropped 4 bases and J dropped 0; count of bases not matched to a gene: 12. CDR1 is SGHRS and CDR2 is YFSETQ in the germline V gene.